The 19 T cell receptor beta chains presented below share a single source sample, sequenced in a study of blood T cell repertoires in COVID-19. The data were produced by immunoSEQ multiplex PCR, yet TCRdb's version contains in-frame clones alone and is incomplete. The sample lists over 300,000 clones, more than 75% occurring once. Sequencing was performed on peripheral blood. The source is a woman in her forties or fifties with acute or convalescent COVID-19.

This chain connects TRBV27 to TRBJ2-1; the D gene is possibly TRBD2 (5 bases). V lost 5 bases and J 10 bases, leaving 15 bases between the germline ends. The CDR3 is 13 amino acids. Per the germline V gene, CDR1 is MNHEY and CDR2 is SMNVEV (reference sequence). This chain's CDR3 is CASSRRSTGEQFF. The DNA for the CDR3 is TGTGCCAGCAGTCGCCGATCCACGGGGGAGCAGTTCTTC.

As regards this clone: One junction end disagrees with the germline gene, perhaps due to a read error. The chain joins TRBV2 to TRBJ1-4; maybe TRBD1 (5 bases). This CDR3 contains 11 residues. Germline V CDR1 and CDR2: SNHLY, FYNNEI. The CDR3 here is CASSDGQGHPF. As DNA, the CDR3 is TGTGCCAGCAGTGATGGGCAGGGCCATCCGTTT.

The sample holds a few counts of this clone. This chain connects TRBV24-1 to TRBJ2-2; the D gene is possibly TRBD1 (5 bases). Trimming shortened V by 2 bases and J by 4 bases, and 7 bases separated the two germline ends. The CDR3 is 14 amino acids. Germline CDR1 reads KGHDR; CDR2 reads SFDVKD. The DNA for the CDR3 is TGTGCCACCAGTGATTATCAGGGCACCGGGGAGCTGTTTTTT. Amino acid sequence: CATSDYQGTGELFF.

This rearrangement joins TRBV7-9 to TRBJ2-7; the match to TRBD2 covers 7 bases. J lost 0 bases, V lost 1 base, and 6 bases had no gene match. Germline V gene lookup returns CDR1 SEHNR and CDR2 FQNEAQ (reference sequence). This CDR3 contains 16 residues. The CDR3 coding sequence is TGTGCCAGCAGCTTAGGGGGGAGGGGAGCCTCCTACGAGCAGTACTTC. Translating gives CASSLGGRGASYEQYF.

Only one count was recorded for this clone. The CDR3: CASSVVGSTEAFF. The CDR3 DNA is TGTGCCAGCAGCGTAGTAGGGAGCACTGAAGCTTTCTTT. This sequence joins TRBV9 and TRBJ1-1; D gene unclear. Trimming removed 0 bases at V and 4 bases at J, with 7 bases between. CDR1 and CDR2 (germline): SGDLS, YYNGEE. CDR3 length: 13 residues.

This rearrangement joins TRBV5-1 to TRBJ2-2, with D perhaps TRBD1 (5 bases). The CDR3 has 15 residues. Per germline, CDR1 SGHRS and CDR2 YFSETQ. With 2 bases removed from V and 2 bases from J, the gap between germline ends came to 10 bases. The CDR3 spells CASSFQTENTGELFF. CDR3 sequence (DNA): TGCGCCAGCAGCTTCCAGACAGAAAACACCGGGGAGCTGTTTTTT.

This clone appeared a single time. The chain is built from TRBV7-3 and TRBJ2-1, with TRBD1 matching 10 bases. V was clipped by 2 bases and J by 10 bases; unmatched bases: 5. Germline V gene sequence: CDR1 SGHTA, CDR2 FQGTGA. This CDR3 has 14 residues. Here the CDR3 reads CASSLDRGRMEQFF. The CDR3 DNA follows: TGTGCCAGCAGCTTAGACAGGGGGCGGATGGAGCAGTTCTTC.

The sample holds a few counts of this clone. At one of its ends the junction is not consistent with the germline gene, which may arise from a read error. The chain carries TRBV5-1 and TRBJ2-1, with 9 bases matching TRBD2. The germline gives CDR1 SGHRS, CDR2 YFSETQ. This CDR3 is built from 13 residues. The CDR3 nucleotides are TGCGCCAGCAGCTCCGGGACTAGCCCGTCCCTAATCTTC. This encodes CASSSGTSPSLIF.

J is TRBJ2-1 and V is TRBV27; a possible D gene is TRBD1 (5 bases). The germline gives CDR1 MNHEY, CDR2 SMNVEV (reference sequence). The CDR3 length is 15 residues. V was clipped by 4 bases and J by 3 bases, with 13 bases between them. The chain's CDR3 is CASSSDRHFYNEQFF. The CDR3 region has the DNA TGTGCCAGCAGTTCCGACAGACATTTCTACAATGAGCAGTTCTTC.

The chain has TRBV7-2 and TRBJ1-5; D gene unclear. The CDR3 runs 14 residues. Germline V gives CDR1 SGHTA, CDR2 FQGNSA. The V gene lost 6 bases and the J gene lost 5 bases, with 14 bases spanning the gap. The CDR3, as DNA: TGTGCCAGCAGACCCTTCGAGGTCCATCAGCCCCAGCATTTT. Amino acids: CASRPFEVHQPQHF.

The chain uses TRBV5-1 and TRBJ2-4; maybe TRBD2 (6 bases). Germline loops: CDR1 SGHRS, CDR2 YFSETQ. The V end was cut by 0 bases, the J end by 3 bases, with 13 bases between. CDR3 size: 16 residues. CDR3 residues: CASSLGGGLGKNIQYF. CDR3 sequence (DNA): TGCGCCAGCAGCTTGGGGGGAGGTCTCGGCAAAAACATTCAGTACTTC.

The chain couples TRBV6-6 to TRBJ1-1; D call uncertain. The CDR3 is 15 amino acids. The germline V gene has CDR1 MNHNY and CDR2 SVGAGI (reference sequence). The germline V and J ends were trimmed by 0 bases and 0 bases, with 8 bases remaining between them. The CDR3 DNA follows: TGTGCCAGCAGTTACTCCCCCGGGTTGAACACTGAAGCTTTCTTT. Amino acid sequence: CASSYSPGLNTEAFF.

This clone was seen only once. The chain links TRBV27 to TRBJ2-3; a possible D gene is TRBD2 (6 bases). Germline V lookup: CDR1 MNHEY, CDR2 SMNVEV (reference sequence). The CDR3 totals 15 residues. V lost 5 bases and J 2 bases, leaving 14 bases between the germline ends. The CDR3, as DNA: TGTGCCAGCAGTCCGCGACTAGTCGTCACAGATACGCAGTATTTT. It specifies CASSPRLVVTDTQYF.

This rearrangement joins TRBV4-3 to TRBJ2-1, with D unresolved. Trimming cost V 1 base and J 10 bases, with 11 bases left between them. The germline CDR1 and CDR2 sequences are LGHNA and YSLEER. The CDR3 totals 13 residues. In DNA, the CDR3 is TGCGCCAGCAGCCAAGGGTTCGGGTCCGAGCAGTTCTTC. Its protein is CASSQGFGSEQFF.

The chain carries TRBV11-2 and TRBJ2-4, with TRBD2 identical over 14 bases. CDR1 is SGHAT and CDR2 is FQNNGV in the germline V gene. V lost 5 bases, J lost 8 bases, and 8 bases stayed unmatched. This CDR3 has 16 residues. DNA for the CDR3: TGTGCCAGCAGCCCACGAGGGACTAGCGGGAGTGACATTCAGTACTTC. Protein: CASSPRGTSGSDIQYF.

The chain combines TRBV6-5 with TRBJ2-7; 7 bases are a match to TRBD2. This CDR3 region has 13 residues. Germline lookup yields CDR1 MNHEY and CDR2 SVGAGI. V lost 6 bases, J lost 1 base, and 3 bases stayed unmatched. The CDR3 loop is CASRGRESYEQYF. The CDR3 coding sequence is TGTGCCAGCAGAGGGAGGGAGTCCTACGAGCAGTACTTC.

This clone appeared a few times. At one end the junction does not follow the germline gene, possibly because of a read error. This chain links TRBV7-7 with TRBJ2-7; TRBD1 aligns across 9 bases. The germline CDR1 and CDR2 sequences are SSHAT and FNYEAQ (reference sequence). The CDR3 spans 16 residues. This chain's CDR3 is CASSLAARDRAFEQYF. The CDR3 DNA reads as TGTGCTAGCAGCTTAGCCGCCCGGGACAGGGCCTTCGAGCAGTACTTC.

This clone has just a few counts. The chain is built from TRBV27 and TRBJ1-5; D is ambiguous. The germline CDR1 and CDR2 sequences are MNHEY and SMNVEV (reference sequence). This CDR3 contains 16 residues. The germline V and J ends were trimmed by 2 bases and 1 base, with 12 bases remaining between them. CDR3 region: CASSLHPGLSNQPQHF. The CDR3 coding sequence is TGTGCCAGCAGTTTACATCCCGGACTGAGCAATCAGCCCCAGCATTTT.

The chain carries TRBV6-5 and TRBJ2-3; TRBD1 aligns across 9 bases. Germline values: CDR1 MNHEY, CDR2 SVGAGI. Losses at the gene ends were 8 bases for V and 6 bases for J; bases not matched to a gene: 6. The CDR3 consists of 13 residues. CDR3 sequence reads: CASQQGAGDTQYF. CDR3 nucleotide sequence: TGTGCCAGCCAACAGGGGGCCGGGGATACGCAGTATTTT.